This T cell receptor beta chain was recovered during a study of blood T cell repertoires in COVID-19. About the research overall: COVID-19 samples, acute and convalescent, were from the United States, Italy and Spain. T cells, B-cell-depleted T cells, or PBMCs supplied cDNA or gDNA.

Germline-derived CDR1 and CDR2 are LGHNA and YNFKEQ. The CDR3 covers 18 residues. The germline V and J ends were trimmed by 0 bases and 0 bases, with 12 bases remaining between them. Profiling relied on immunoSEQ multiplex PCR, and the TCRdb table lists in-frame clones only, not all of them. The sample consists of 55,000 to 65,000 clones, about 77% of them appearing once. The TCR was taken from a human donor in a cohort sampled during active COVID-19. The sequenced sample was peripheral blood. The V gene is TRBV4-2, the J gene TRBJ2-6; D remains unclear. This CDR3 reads CASSQDITRLSGANVLTF. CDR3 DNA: TGTGCCAGCAGCCAAGATATAACCCGACTCTCTGGGGCCAACGTCCTGACTTTC.